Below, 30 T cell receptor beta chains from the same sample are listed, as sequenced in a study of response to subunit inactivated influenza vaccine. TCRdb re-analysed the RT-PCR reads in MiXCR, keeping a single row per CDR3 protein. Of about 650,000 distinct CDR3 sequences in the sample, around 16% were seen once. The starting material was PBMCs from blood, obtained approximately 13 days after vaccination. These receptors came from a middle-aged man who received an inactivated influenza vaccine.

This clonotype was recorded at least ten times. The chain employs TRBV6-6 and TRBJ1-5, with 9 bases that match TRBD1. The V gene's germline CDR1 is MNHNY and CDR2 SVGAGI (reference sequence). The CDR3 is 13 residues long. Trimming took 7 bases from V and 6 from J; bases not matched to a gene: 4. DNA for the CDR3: TGTGCCAGCACCATGACAGGGGGTCAGCCCCAGCATTTT. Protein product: CASTMTGGQPQHF.

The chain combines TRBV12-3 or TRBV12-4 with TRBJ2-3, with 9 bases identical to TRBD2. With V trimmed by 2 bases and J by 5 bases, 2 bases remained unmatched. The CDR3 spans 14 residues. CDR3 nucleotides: TGTGCCAGCAGTTTAATAGCGGGAGTAGATACGCAGTATTTT. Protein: CASSLIAGVDTQYF.

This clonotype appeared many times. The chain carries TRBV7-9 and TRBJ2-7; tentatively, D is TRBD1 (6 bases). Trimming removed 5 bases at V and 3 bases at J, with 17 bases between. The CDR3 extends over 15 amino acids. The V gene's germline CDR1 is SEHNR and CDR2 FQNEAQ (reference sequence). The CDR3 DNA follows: TGTGCCAGCAGCCCACCGGGGACACAGAACTACGAGCAGTACTTC. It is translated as CASSPPGTQNYEQYF.

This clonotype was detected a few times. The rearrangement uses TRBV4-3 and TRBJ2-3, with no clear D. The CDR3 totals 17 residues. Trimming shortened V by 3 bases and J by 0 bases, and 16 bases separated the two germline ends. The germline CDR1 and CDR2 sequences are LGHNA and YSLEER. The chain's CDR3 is CASSQDPGLESTDTQYF. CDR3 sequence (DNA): TGCGCCAGCAGCCAGGATCCGGGTCTAGAGAGCACAGATACGCAGTATTTT.

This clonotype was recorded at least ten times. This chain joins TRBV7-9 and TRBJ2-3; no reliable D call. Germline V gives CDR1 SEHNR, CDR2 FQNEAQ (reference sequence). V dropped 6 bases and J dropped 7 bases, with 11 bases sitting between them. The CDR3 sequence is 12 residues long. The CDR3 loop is CASSSGVNTQYF. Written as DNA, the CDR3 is TGTGCCAGCAGTTCAGGCGTCAATACGCAGTATTTT.

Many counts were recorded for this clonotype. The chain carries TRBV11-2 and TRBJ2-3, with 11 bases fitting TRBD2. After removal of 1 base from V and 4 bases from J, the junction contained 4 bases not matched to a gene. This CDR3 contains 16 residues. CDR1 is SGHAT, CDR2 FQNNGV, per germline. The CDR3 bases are TGTGCCAGCAGCTTAGCTCTAGCGGGGGGCCCAGATACGCAGTATTTT. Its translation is CASSLALAGGPDTQYF.

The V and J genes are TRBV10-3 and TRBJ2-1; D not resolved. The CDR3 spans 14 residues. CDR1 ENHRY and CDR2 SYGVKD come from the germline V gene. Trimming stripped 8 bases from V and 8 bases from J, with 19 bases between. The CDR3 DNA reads TGTGCCATCGGTGGGCTTAGCTCCCTCGATGAGCAGTTCTTC. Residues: CAIGGLSSLDEQFF.

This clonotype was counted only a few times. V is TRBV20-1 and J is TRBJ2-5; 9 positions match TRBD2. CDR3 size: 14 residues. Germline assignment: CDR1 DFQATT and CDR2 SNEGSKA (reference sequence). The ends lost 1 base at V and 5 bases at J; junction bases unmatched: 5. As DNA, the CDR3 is TGCAGTGCTAGAGGTCCTAGCGGGAAGGAGACCCAGTACTTC. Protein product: CSARGPSGKETQYF.

The CDR3 nucleotides are TGTGCCAGCAGTGATAACACCTGGGGCTGGTGTAATCAGCCCCAGCATTTT. It is translated as CASSDNTWGWCNQPQHF. The chain employs TRBV25-1 and TRBJ1-5; possible D gene TRBD1, 5 bases. Germline V gene sequence: CDR1 MGHDK, CDR2 SYGVNS. Trimming took 3 bases from V and 4 from J, leaving 19 bases between them. CDR3 length equals 17 residues.

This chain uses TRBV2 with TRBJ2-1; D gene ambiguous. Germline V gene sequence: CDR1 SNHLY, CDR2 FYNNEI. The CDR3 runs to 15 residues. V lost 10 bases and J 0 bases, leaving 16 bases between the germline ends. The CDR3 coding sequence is TGTGCCACCTTACGGGCTGCTAGCTCCTACAATGAGCAGTTCTTC. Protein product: CATLRAASSYNEQFF. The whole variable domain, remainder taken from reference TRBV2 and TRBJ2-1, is EPEVTQTPSHQVTQMGQEVILRCVPISNHLYFYWYRQILGQKVEFLVSFYNNEISEKSEIFDDQFSVERPDGSNFTLKIRSTKLEDSAMYFCATLRAASSYNEQFFGPGTRLTVL.

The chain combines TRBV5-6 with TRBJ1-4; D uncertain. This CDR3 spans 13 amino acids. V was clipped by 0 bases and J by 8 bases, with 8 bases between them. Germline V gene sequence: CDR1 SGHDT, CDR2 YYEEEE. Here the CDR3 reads CASSLAREEKLFF. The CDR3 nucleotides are TGTGCCAGCAGCTTGGCGAGGGAGGAAAAACTGTTTTTT.

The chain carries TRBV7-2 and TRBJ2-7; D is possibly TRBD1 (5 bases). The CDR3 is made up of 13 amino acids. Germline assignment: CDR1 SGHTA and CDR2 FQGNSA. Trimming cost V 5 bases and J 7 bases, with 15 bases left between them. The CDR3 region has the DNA TGTGCCAGCAGCCCCAACCCAGGGTTAGAGCAGTACTTC. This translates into CASSPNPGLEQYF.

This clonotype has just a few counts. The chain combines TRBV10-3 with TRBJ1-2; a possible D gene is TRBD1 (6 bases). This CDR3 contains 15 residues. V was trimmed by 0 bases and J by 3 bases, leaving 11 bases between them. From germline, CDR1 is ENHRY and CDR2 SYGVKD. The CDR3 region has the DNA TGTGCCATCAGTGAGTCGAGAGGGGGAGACTATGGCTACACCTTC. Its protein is CAISESRGGDYGYTF.

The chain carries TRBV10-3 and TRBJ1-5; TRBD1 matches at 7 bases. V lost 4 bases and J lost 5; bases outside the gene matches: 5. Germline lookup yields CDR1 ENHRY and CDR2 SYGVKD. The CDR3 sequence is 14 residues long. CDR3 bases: TGTGCCATCAGTGGGGACAGATCAGATCAGCCCCAGCATTTT. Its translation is CAISGDRSDQPQHF.

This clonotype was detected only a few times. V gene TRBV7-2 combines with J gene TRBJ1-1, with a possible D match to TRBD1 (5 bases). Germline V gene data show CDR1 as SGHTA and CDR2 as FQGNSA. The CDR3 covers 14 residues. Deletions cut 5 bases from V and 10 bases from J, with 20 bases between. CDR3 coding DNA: TGTGCCAGCAGCATCTTGGGGGTGACACATGGAGCTTTCTTT. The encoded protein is CASSILGVTHGAFF.

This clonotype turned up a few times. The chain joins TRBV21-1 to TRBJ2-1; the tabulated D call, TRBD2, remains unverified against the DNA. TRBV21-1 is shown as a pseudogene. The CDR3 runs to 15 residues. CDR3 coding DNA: TGTGCCAGCAGCCAGCGGGGCCAGTTTGACAATGAGCAGTTCTTC. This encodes CASSQRGQFDNEQFF.

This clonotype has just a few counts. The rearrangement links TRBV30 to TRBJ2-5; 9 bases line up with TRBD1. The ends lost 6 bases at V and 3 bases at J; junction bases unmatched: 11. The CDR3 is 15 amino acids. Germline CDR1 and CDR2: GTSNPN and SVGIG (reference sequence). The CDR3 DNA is TGTGCCTGTAACCCGGGACAGGGTATTAAAGAGACCCAGTACTTC. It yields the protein CACNPGQGIKETQYF.

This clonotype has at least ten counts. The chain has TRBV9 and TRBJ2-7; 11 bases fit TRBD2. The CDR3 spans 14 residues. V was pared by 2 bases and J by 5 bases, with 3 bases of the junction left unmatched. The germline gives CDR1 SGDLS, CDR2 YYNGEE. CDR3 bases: TGTGCCAGCAGCGTTAGCGGGAGGGCCCACGAGCAGTACTTC. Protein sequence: CASSVSGRAHEQYF.

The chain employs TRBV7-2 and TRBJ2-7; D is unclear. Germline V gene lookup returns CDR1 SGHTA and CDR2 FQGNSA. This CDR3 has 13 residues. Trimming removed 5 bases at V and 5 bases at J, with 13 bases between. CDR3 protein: CASSVPKANEQYF. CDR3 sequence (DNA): TGTGCCAGCAGCGTGCCGAAGGCGAACGAGCAGTACTTC. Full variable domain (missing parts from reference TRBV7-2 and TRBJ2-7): GAGVSQSPSNKVTEKGKDVELRCDPISGHTALYWYRQSLGQGLEFLIYFQGNSAPDKSGLPSDRFSAERTGGSVSTLTIQRTQQEDSAVYLCASSVPKANEQYFGPGTRLTVT.

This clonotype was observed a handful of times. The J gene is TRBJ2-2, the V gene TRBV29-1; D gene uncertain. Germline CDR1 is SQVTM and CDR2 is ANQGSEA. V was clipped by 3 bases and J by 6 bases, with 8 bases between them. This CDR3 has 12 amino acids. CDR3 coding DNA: TGCAGCGTTGAGGTCCTGGCCGGGGAGCTGTTTTTT. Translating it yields CSVEVLAGELFF.

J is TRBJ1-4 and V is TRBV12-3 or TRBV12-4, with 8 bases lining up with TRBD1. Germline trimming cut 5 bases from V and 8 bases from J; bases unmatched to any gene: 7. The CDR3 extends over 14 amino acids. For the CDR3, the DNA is TGTGCCAGCAGTACGGACAGGGTTGGCGAAAAACTGTTTTTT. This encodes CASSTDRVGEKLFF.

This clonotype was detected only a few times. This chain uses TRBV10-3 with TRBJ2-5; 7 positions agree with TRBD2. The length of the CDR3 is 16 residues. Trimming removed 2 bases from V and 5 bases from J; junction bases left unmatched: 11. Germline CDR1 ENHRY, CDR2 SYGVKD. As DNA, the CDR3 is TGTGCCATCAGTGAGGGCGATACTCCCGGGGGGGAGACCCAGTACTTC. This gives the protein CAISEGDTPGGETQYF.

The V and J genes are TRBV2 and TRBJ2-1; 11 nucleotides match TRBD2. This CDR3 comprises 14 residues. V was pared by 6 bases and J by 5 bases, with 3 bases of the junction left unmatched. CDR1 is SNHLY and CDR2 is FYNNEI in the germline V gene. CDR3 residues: CASRSSGGNNEQFF. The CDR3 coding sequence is TGTGCCAGCAGATCTAGCGGGGGGAACAATGAGCAGTTCTTC. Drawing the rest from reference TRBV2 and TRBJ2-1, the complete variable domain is EPEVTQTPSHQVTQMGQEVILRCVPISNHLYFYWYRQILGQKVEFLVSFYNNEISEKSEIFDDQFSVERPDGSNFTLKIRSTKLEDSAMYFCASRSSGGNNEQFFGPGTRLTVL.

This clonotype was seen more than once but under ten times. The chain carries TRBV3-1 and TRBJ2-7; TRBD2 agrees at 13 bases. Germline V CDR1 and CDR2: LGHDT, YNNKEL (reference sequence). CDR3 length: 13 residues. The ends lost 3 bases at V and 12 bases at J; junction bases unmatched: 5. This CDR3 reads CASSHRGLAGLYF. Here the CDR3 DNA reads TGTGCCAGCAGCCATAGGGGACTAGCGGGGCTGTACTTC.

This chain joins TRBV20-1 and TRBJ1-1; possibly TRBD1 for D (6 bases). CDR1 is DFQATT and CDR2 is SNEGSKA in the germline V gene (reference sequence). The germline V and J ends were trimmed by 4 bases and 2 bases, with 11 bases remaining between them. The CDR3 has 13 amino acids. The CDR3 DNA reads TGCAGTGCTATTAGCAGGGGAAACACTGAAGCTTTCTTT. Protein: CSAISRGNTEAFF.

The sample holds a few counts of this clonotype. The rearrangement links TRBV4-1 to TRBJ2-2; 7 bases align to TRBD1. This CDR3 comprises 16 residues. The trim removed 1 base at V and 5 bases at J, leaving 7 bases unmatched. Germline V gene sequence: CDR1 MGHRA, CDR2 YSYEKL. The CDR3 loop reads CASSQGTGLRTGELFF. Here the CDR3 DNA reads TGCGCCAGCAGCCAAGGGACAGGCCTGAGGACCGGGGAGCTGTTTTTT.

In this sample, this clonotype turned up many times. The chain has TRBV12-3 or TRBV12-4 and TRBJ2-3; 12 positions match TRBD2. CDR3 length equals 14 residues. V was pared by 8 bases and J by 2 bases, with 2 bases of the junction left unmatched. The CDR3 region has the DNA TGTGCCAGCCTAGCGGGGGGGAACACAGATACGCAGTATTTT. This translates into CASLAGGNTDTQYF.

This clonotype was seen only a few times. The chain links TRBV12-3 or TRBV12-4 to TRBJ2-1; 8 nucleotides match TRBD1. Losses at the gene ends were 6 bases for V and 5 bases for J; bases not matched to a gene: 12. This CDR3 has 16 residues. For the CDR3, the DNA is TGTGCCAGCAGGATAGCCGGGACAGGATCGAACAATGAGCAGTTCTTC. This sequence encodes CASRIAGTGSNNEQFF.

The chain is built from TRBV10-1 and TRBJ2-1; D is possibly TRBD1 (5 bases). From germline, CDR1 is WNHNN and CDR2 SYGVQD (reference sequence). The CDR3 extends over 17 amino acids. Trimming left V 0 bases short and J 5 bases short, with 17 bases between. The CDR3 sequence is CASSESLGLGEDNEQFF. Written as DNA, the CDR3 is TGCGCCAGCAGTGAGTCGTTGGGGCTAGGCGAAGACAATGAGCAGTTCTTC.

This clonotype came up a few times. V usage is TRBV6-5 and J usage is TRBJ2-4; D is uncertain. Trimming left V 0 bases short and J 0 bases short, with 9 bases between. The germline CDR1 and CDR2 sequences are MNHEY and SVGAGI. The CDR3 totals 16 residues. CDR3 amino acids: CASSYSMKVAKNIQYF. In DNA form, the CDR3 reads TGTGCCAGCAGTTACTCGATGAAGGTAGCCAAAAACATTCAGTACTTC.